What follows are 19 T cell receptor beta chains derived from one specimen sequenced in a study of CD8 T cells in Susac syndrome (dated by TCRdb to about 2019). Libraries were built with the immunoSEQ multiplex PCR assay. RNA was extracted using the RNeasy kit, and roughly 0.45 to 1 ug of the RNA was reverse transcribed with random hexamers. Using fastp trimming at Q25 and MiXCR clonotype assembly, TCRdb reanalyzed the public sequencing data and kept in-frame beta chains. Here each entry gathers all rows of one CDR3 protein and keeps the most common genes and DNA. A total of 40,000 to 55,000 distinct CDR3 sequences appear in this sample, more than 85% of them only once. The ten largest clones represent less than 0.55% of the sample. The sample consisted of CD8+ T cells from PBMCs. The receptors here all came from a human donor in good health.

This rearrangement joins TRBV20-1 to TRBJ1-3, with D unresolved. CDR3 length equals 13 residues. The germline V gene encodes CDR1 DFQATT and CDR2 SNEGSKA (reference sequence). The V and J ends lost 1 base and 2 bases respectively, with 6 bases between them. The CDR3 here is CSARVATGNTIYF. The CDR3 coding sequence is TGCAGTGCTAGAGTTGCCACTGGAAACACCATATATTTT.

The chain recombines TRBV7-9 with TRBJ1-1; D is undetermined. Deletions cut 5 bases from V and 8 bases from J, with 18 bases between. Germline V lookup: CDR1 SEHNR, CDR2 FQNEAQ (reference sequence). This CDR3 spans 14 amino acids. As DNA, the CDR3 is TGTGCCAGCAGCCCCCGGACCGGTGCAGACGAAGCTTTCTTT. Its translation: CASSPRTGADEAFF.

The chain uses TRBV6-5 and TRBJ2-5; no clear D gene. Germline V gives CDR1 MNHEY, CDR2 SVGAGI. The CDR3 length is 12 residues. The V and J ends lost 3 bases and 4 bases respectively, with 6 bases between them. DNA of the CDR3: TGTGCCAGCAGTTATTCGGGAGAGACCCAGTACTTC. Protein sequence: CASSYSGETQYF.

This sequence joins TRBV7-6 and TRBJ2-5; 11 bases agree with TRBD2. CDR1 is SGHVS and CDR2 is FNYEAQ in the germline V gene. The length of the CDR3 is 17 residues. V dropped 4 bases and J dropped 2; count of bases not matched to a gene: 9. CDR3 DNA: TGTGCCAGCAGCTCCCGGGGTAGCGGGAGGGGTCAAGAGACCCAGTACTTC. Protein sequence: CASSSRGSGRGQETQYF.

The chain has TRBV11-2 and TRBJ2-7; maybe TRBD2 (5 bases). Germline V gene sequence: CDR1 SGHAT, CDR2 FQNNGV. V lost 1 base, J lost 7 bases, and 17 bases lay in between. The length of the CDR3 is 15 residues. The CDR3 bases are TGTGCCAGCAGCTTAGTCCCCCAATTCACGGGGGAGCAGTACTTC. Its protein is CASSLVPQFTGEQYF.

CDR3 protein: CASSPTGSHGEQYF. The CDR3 DNA reads TGTGCCAGCAGCCCCACGGGGAGTCACGGCGAGCAGTACTTC. J is TRBJ2-7 and V is TRBV7-9; D possibly corresponds to TRBD2 (5 bases). This CDR3 comprises 14 residues. Trimming stripped 5 bases from V and 6 bases from J, with 17 bases between. Per the germline V gene, CDR1 is SEHNR and CDR2 is FQNEAQ (reference sequence).

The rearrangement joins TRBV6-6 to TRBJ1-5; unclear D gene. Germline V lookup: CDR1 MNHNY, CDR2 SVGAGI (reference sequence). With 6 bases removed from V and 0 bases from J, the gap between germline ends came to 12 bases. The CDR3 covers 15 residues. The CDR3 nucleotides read TGTGCCAGCAGGGGTTCCCCTGTTAGCAATCAGCCCCAGCATTTT. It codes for CASRGSPVSNQPQHF.

The CDR3 region has the DNA TGTGCCAGCAGCCTTCGGACGGAAATGAACACTGAAGCTTTCTTT. This gives the protein CASSLRTEMNTEAFF. The chain joins TRBV7-9 to TRBJ1-1; D is unresolved. Trimming removed 5 bases at V and 0 bases at J, with 13 bases between. The CDR3 sequence is 15 residues long. Germline-derived CDR1 and CDR2 are SEHNR and FQNEAQ (reference sequence).

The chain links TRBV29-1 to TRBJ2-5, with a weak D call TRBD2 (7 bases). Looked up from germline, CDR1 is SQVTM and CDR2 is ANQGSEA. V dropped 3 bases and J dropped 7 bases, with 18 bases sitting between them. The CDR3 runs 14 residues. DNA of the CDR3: TGCAGCGTTGACGGGGGGCCCTTGGTCCGGACCCAGTACTTC. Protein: CSVDGGPLVRTQYF.

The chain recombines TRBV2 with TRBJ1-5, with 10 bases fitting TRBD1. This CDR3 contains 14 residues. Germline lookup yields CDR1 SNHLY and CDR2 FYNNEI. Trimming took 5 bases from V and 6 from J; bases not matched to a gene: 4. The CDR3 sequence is CASSPDRGLQPQHF. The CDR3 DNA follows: TGTGCCAGCAGTCCCGACAGGGGGCTTCAGCCCCAGCATTTT.

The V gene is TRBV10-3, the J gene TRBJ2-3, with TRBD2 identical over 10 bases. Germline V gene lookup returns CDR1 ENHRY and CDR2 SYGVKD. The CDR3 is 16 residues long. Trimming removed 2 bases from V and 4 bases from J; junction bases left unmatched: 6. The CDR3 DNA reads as TGTGCCATCAGTGAGGGAGCGGGAGGGCAGGCAGATACGCAGTATTTT. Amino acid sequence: CAISEGAGGQADTQYF.

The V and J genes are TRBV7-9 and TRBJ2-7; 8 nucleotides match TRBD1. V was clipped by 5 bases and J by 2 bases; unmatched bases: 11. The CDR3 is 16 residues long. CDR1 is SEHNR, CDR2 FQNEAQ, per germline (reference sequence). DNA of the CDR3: TGTGCCAGCAGCGAGGCGACAGGGGCCCATCCCTACGAGCAGTACTTC. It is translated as CASSEATGAHPYEQYF.

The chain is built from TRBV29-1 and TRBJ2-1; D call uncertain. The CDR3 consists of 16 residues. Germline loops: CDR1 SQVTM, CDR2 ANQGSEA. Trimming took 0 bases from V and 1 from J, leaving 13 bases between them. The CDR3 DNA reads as TGCAGCGTTGAAGATCCAACAAGCCTTTCCTACAATGAGCAGTTCTTC. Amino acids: CSVEDPTSLSYNEQFF.

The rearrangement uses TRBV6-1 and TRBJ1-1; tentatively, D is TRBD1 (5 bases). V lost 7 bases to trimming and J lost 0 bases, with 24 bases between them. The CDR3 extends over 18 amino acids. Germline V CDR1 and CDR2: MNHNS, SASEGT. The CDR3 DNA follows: TGTGCCAGCACCATTAGTCTCGGGGCCGCACTAATGAACACTGAAGCTTTCTTT. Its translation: CASTISLGAALMNTEAFF.

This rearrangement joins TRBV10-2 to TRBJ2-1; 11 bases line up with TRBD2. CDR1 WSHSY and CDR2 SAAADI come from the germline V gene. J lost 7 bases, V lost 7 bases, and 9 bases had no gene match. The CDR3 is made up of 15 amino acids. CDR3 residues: CASNLLAGVGNEQFF. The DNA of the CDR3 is TGCGCCAGCAATCTACTAGCGGGAGTAGGGAATGAGCAGTTCTTC.

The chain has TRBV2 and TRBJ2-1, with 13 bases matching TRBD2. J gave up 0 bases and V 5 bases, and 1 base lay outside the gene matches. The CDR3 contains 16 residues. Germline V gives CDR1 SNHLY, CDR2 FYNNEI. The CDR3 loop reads CASSRTSGSSYNEQFF. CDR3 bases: TGTGCCAGCAGTCGGACTAGCGGGAGCTCCTACAATGAGCAGTTCTTC.

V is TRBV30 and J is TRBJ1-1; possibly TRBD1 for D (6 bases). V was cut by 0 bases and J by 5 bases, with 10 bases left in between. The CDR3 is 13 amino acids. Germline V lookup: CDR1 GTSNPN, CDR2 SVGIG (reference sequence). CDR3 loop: CAWSVGGNTEAFF. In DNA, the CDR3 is TGTGCCTGGAGTGTAGGGGGGAATACTGAAGCTTTCTTT.

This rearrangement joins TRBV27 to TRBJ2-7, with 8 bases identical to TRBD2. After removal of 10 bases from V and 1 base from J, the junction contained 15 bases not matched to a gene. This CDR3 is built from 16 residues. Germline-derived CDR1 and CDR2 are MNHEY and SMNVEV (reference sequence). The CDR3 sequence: CATQVTSGSLSYEQYF. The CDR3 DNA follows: TGTGCCACCCAAGTTACCAGCGGGAGCCTGTCCTACGAGCAGTACTTC.

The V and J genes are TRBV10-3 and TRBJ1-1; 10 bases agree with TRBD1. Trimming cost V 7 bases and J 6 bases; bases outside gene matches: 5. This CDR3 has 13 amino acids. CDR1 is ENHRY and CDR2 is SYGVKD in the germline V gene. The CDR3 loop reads CAIKLGQGAEAFF. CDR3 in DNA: TGTGCCATCAAATTAGGACAGGGGGCTGAAGCTTTCTTT.